This T cell receptor (beta chain) appears in the sequencing data of a study of T cell responses to AZD1222 COVID-19 vaccine. Sequencing was performed with immunoSEQ multiplex PCR; in TCRdb, only in-frame clones are kept and a portion is missing. This sample has about 140,000 clones, with about 87% found just once. Trimming cost V 4 bases and J 8 bases, with 17 bases left between them. The CDR3 totals 15 residues. Germline V gene data show CDR1 as SNHLY and CDR2 as FYNNEI. This clone came up once. Here the sequenced sample was peripheral blood, taken on day 0 of AZD1222 vaccination. J is TRBJ2-2 and V is TRBV2, with D possibly being TRBD2 (6 bases). The sequence came from an adult in good health. This chain's CDR3 is CASSARRDIRGELFF. CDR3 DNA sequence: TGTGCCAGCAGTGCTCGGCGGGATATCAGAGGGGAGCTGTTTTTT. The full variable domain, rest sourced from reference TRBV2 and TRBJ2-2, is EPEVTQTPSHQVTQMGQEVILRCVPISNHLYFYWYRQILGQKVEFLVSFYNNEISEKSEIFDDQFSVERPDGSNFTLKIRSTKLEDSAMYFCASSARRDIRGELFFGEGSRLTVL.